Listed here are 4 T cell receptor beta chains from one sample, sequenced in a study of T cell responses to AZD1222 COVID-19 vaccine. Clones were sequenced by immunoSEQ multiplex PCR, and TCRdb holds only the in-frame ones, with some missing. The sample includes over 110,000 clones, about 91% of them seen just once. Sequencing was performed on peripheral blood, taken 28 days after the second AZD1222 dose. The source is an adult who received the AZD1222 COVID-19 vaccine.

The chain employs TRBV6-6 and TRBJ1-1; 9 bases align to TRBD1. The ends lost 7 bases at V and 5 bases at J; junction bases unmatched: 8. Germline V gene data show CDR1 as MNHNY and CDR2 as SVGAGI (reference sequence). The CDR3 sequence is 14 residues long. The chain's CDR3 is CASTQQGARTEAFF. Here the CDR3 DNA reads TGTGCCAGCACCCAACAGGGGGCGCGGACTGAAGCTTTCTTT.

This chain uses TRBV12-3 or TRBV12-4 with TRBJ1-5, with D unresolved. The CDR3 runs to 12 residues. V lost 4 bases and J 5 bases, leaving 6 bases between the germline ends. The CDR3 DNA follows: TGTGCCAGCAGTTACCGAGATCAGCCCCAGCATTTT. Its translation is CASSYRDQPQHF.

The chain is built from TRBV6-5 and TRBJ1-5, with TRBD1 matching 8 bases. CDR1 is MNHEY, CDR2 SVGAGI, per germline. V lost 9 bases, J lost 5 bases, and 6 bases stayed unmatched. The CDR3 contains 13 residues. CDR3: CASWTGSHQPQHF. CDR3 nucleotide sequence: TGTGCCAGTTGGACAGGGAGCCATCAGCCCCAGCATTTT.

The chain links TRBV7-9 to TRBJ1-1; weak D call: TRBD1 (6 bases). V lost 5 bases, J lost 13 bases, and 20 bases lay in between. CDR3 size: 13 residues. Germline V gene sequence: CDR1 SEHNR, CDR2 FQNEAQ (reference sequence). The CDR3 loop reads CASSQSNTGSHFF. In DNA, the CDR3 is TGTGCCAGCAGCCAGAGTAATACAGGGTCCCATTTCTTT.